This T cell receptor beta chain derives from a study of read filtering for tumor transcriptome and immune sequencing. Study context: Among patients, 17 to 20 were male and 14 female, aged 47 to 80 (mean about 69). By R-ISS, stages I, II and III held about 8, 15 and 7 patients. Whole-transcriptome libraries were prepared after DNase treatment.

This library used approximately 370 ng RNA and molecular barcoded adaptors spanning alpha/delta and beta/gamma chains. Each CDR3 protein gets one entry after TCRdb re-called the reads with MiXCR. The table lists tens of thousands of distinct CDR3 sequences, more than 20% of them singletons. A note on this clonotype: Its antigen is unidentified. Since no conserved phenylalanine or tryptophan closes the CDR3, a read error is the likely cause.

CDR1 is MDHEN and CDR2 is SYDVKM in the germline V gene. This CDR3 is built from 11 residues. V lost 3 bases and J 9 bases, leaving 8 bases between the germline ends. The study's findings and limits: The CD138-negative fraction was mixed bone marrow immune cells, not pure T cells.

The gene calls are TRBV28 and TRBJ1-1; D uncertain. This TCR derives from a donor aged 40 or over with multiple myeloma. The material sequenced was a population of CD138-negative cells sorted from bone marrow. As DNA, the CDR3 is TGTGCCAGCAGTTTGGATTCCCAAGCTTTCCTA. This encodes CASSLDSQAFL.